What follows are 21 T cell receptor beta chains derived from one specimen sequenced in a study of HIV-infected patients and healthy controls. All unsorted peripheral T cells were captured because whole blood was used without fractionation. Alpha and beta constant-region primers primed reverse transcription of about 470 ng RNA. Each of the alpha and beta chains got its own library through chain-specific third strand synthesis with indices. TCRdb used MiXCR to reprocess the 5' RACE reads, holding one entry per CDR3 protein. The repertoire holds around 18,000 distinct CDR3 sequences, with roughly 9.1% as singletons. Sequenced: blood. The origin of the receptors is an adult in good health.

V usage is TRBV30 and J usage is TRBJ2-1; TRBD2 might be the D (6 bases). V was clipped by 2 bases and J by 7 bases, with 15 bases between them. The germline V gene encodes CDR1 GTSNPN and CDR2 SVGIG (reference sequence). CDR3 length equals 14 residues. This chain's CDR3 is CAWSPGGIWNEQFF. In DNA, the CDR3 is TGTGCCTGGAGTCCAGGCGGGATTTGGAATGAGCAGTTCTTC.

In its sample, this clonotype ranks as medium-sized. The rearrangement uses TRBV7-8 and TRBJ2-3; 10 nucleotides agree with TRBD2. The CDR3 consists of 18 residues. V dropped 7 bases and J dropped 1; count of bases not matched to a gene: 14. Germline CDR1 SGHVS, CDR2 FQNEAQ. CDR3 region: CASTQLAGGRGGTDTQYF. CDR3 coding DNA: TGTGCCAGCACCCAATTAGCGGGAGGAAGGGGTGGCACAGATACGCAGTATTTT.

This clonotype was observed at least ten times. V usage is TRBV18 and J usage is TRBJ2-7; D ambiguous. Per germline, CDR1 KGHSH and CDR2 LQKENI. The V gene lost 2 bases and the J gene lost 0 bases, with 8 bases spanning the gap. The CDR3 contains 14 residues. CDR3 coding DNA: TGTGCCAGCTCACCAACCCCACACTCCTACGAGCAGTACTTC. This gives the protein CASSPTPHSYEQYF.

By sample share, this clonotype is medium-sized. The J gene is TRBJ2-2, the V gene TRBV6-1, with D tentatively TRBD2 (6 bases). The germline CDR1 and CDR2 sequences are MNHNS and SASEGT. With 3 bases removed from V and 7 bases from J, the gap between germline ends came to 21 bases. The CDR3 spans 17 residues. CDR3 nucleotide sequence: TGTGCCAGCAGTGAGAACCTTGTAGGAGCGGGCGGCGGGGAGCTGTTTTTT. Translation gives CASSENLVGAGGGELFF.

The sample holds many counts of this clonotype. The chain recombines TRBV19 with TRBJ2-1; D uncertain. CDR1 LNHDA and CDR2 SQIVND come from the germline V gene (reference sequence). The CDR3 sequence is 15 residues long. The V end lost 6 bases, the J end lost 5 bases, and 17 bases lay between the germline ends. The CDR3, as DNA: TGTGCCAGTAGAACGAGCGCCATTGGCAACAATGAGCAGTTCTTC. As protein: CASRTSAIGNNEQFF.

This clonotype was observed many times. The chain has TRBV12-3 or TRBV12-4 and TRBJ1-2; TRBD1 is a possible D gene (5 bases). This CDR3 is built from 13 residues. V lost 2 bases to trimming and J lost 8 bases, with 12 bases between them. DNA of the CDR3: TGTGCCAGCAGTTTAAGAACAGAGGGGGGCTACACCTTC. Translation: CASSLRTEGGYTF.

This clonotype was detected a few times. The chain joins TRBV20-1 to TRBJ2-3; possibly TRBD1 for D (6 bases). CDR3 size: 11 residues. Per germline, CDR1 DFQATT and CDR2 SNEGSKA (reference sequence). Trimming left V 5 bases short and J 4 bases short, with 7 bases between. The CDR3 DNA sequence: TGCAGTGCTGCAGGGGCAGATACGCAGTATTTT. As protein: CSAAGADTQYF.

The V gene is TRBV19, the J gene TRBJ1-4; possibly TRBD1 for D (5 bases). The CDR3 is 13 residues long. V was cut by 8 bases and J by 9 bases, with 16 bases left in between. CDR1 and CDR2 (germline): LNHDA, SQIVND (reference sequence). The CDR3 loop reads CASSGTGPKKLFF. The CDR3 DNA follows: TGTGCCAGTTCCGGGACTGGCCCAAAAAAACTGTTTTTT.

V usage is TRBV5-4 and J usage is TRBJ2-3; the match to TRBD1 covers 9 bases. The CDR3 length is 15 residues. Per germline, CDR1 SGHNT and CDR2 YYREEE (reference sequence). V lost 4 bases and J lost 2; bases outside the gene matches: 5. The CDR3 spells CASSPGTGYTDTQYF. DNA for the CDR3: TGTGCCAGCAGCCCAGGGACAGGGTACACAGATACGCAGTATTTT.

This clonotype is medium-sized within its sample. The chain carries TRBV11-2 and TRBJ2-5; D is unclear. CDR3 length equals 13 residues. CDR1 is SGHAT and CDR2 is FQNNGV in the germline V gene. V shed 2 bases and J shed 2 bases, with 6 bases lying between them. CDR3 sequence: CASSLMGQETQYF. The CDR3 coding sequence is TGTGCCAGCAGCTTAATGGGACAAGAGACCCAGTACTTC.

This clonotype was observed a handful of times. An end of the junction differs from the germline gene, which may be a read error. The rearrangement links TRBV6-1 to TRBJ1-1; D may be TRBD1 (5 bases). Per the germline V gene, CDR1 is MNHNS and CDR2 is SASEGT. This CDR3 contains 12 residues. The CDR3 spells CASIPDTGEGFF. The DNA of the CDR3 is TGTGCCAGCATTCCGGACACCGGGGAAGGTTTCTTT.

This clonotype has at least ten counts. The CDR3 nucleotides are TGCAGCGTTGTGGGGGACAGGGAAAACGAGCAGTACTTC. Translation gives CSVVGDRENEQYF. The chain has TRBV29-1 and TRBJ2-7, with 9 positions matching TRBD1. The CDR3 is made up of 13 amino acids. The junction had 6 bases not matched to a gene; V was cut back by 4 bases and J by 5 bases. Germline CDR1 and CDR2: SQVTM and ANQGSEA.

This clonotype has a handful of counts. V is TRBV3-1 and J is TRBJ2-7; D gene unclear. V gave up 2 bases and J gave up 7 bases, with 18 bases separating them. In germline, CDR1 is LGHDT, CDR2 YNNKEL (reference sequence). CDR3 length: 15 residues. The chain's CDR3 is CASSQSIVEDPEQYF. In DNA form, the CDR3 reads TGTGCCAGCAGCCAATCGATAGTAGAAGATCCTGAGCAGTACTTC.

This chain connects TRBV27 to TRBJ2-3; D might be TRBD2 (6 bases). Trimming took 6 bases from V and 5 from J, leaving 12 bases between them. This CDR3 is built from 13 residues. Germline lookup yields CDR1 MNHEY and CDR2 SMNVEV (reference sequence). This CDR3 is CASRGGTVDTQYF. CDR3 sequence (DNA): TGTGCCAGCAGAGGCGGGACGGTAGATACGCAGTATTTT.

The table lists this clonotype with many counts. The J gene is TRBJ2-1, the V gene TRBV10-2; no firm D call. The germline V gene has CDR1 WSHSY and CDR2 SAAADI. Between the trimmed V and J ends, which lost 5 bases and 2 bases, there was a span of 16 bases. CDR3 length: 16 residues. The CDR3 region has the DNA TGCGCCAGCAGTACGGTAGGAGAAGTCCCCTACAATGAGCAGTTCTTC. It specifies CASSTVGEVPYNEQFF.

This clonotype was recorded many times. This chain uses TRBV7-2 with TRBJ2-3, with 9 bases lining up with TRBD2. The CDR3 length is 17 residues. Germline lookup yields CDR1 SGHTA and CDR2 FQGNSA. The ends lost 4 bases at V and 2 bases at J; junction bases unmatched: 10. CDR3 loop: CASSWGLAVGLTDTQYF. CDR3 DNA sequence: TGTGCCAGCAGCTGGGGACTAGCCGTCGGGCTCACAGATACGCAGTATTTT.

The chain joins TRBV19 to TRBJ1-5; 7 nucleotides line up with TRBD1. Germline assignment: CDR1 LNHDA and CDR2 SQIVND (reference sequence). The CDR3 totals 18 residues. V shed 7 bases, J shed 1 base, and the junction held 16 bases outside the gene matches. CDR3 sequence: CASTRDQTPTGSNQPQHF. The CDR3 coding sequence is TGTGCCAGTACCAGGGACCAAACCCCGACAGGGAGCAATCAGCCCCAGCATTTT.

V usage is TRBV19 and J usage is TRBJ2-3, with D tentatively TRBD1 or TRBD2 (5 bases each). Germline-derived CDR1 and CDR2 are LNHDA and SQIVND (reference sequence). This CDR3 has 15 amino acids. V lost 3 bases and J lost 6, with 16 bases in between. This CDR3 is CASSMEVQSGDTQYF. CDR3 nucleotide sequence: TGTGCCAGTAGTATGGAGGTACAGTCAGGGGATACGCAGTATTTT.

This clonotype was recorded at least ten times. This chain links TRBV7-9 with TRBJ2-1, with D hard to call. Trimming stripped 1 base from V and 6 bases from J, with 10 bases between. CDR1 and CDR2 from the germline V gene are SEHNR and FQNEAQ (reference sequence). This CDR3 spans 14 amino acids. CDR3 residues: CASSLGGRSNEQFF. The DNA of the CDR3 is TGTGCCAGCAGCTTAGGGGGTAGGTCCAATGAGCAGTTCTTC. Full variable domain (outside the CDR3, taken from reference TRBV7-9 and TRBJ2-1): DTGVSQNPRHKITKRGQNVTFRCDPISEHNRLYWYRQTLGQGPEFLTYFQNEAQLEKSRLLSDRFSAERPKGSFSTLEIQRTEQGDSAMYLCASSLGGRSNEQFFGPGTRLTVL.

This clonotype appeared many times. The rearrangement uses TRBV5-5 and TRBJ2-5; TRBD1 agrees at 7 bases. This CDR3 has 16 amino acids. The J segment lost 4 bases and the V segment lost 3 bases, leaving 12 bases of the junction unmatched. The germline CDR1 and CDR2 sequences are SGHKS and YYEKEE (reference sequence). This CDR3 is CASSWPPGGTGETQYF. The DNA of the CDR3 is TGTGCCAGCAGCTGGCCCCCAGGGGGAACGGGAGAGACCCAGTACTTC.

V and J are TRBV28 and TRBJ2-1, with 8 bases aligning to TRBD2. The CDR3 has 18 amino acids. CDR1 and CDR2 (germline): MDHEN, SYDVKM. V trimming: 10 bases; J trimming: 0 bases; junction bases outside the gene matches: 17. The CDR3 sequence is CATGGGSSGQSSYNEQFF. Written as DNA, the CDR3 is TGTGCCACCGGGGGGGGGAGTAGCGGCCAATCCTCCTACAATGAGCAGTTCTTC. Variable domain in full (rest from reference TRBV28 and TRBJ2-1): DVKVTQSSRYLVKRTGEKVFLECVQDMDHENMFWYRQDPGLGLRLIYFSYDVKMKEKGDIPEGYSVSREKKERFSLILESASTNQTSMYLCATGGGSSGQSSYNEQFFGPGTRLTVL.